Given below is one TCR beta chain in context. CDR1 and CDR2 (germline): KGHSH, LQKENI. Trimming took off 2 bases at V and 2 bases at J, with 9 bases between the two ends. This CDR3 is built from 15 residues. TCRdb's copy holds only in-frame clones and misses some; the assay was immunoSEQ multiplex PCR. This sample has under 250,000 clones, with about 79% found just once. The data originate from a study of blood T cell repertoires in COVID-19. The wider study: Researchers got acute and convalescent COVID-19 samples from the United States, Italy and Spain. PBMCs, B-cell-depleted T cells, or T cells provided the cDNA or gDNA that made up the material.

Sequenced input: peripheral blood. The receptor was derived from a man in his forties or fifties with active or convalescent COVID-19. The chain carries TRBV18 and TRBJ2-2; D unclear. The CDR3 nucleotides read TGTGCCAGCTCACCAATGGGCCCCAACACCGGGGAGCTGTTTTTT. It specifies CASSPMGPNTGELFF.